This T cell receptor (beta chain) was sequenced for a study of blood T cell repertoires in COVID-19. The repertoire was sequenced with immunoSEQ multiplex PCR; TCRdb's copy has only in-frame clones and lacks some. The table shows 100,000 to 150,000 clones, with roughly 82% occurring only once. The CDR3 is 16 residues long. The V gene end was trimmed by 3 bases and the J gene end by 6 bases; junction bases not matched to a gene: 8. Germline CDR1 and CDR2: MNHEY and SVGAGI. The sequence was obtained from a human donor in a cohort sampled during active COVID-19. V usage is TRBV6-5 and J usage is TRBJ2-2, with 9 bases identical to TRBD1. The sample consisted of peripheral blood. CDR3 amino acids: CASSYRGTGRAGELFF. CDR3 in DNA: TGTGCCAGCAGTTATAGGGGGACAGGGCGCGCCGGGGAGCTGTTTTTT.